The 22 T cell receptor beta chains reported below all come from one sample, sequenced in a study of CD8 T cells in Susac syndrome. Random hexamers were used to reverse transcribe roughly 0.45 to 1 ug of RNA. Via MiXCR, TCRdb re-called the immunoSEQ multiplex PCR reads, giving one row per CDR3 protein. The table shows some 58,000 distinct CDR3 sequences, with 95% occurring only once. Sequenced: CD8+ T cells from PBMCs. The origin of the receptors is a human donor with Susac syndrome.

The rearrangement links TRBV2 to TRBJ2-7; maybe TRBD1 (6 bases). V gave up 0 bases and J gave up 2 bases, with 14 bases separating them. The CDR3 is 16 amino acids. Germline V lookup: CDR1 SNHLY, CDR2 FYNNEI. The CDR3 loop reads CASSEATTGRAYEQYF. The CDR3 nucleotides read TGTGCCAGCAGTGAAGCAACGACAGGAAGGGCCTACGAGCAGTACTTC.

The chain recombines TRBV29-1 with TRBJ2-7, with TRBD2 matching over 12 bases. The germline CDR1 and CDR2 sequences are SQVTM and ANQGSEA. The CDR3 consists of 15 residues. Unmatched junction bases numbered 7, after V lost 4 bases and J lost 3 bases. The CDR3 DNA reads as TGCAGCGTTGTGTCTAGCGGGGGGGCGCTCTACGAGCAGTACTTC. Residues: CSVVSSGGALYEQYF.

The rearrangement links TRBV5-1 to TRBJ2-1; D not resolved. Germline V lookup: CDR1 SGHRS, CDR2 YFSETQ. Trimming shortened V by 0 bases and J by 1 base, and 8 bases separated the two germline ends. The length of the CDR3 is 15 residues. CDR3 amino acids: CASSLESGSYNEQFF. The CDR3 DNA follows: TGCGCCAGCAGCTTGGAATCCGGGTCCTACAATGAGCAGTTCTTC.

The sample holds a few counts of this clonotype. This chain links TRBV19 with TRBJ2-5; 8 positions match TRBD2. Trimming cost V 3 bases and J 3 bases; bases outside gene matches: 6. Germline values: CDR1 LNHDA, CDR2 SQIVND (reference sequence). The CDR3 is 15 amino acids. CDR3 coding DNA: TGTGCCAGTAGTATTGGATTTAGCGGGGAAGAGACCCAGTACTTC. It is translated as CASSIGFSGEETQYF.

The rearrangement links TRBV20-1 to TRBJ2-1; TRBD2 matches at 11 bases. CDR1 is DFQATT, CDR2 SNEGSKA, per germline (reference sequence). V gave up 5 bases and J gave up 2 bases; unmatched junction bases: 5. The CDR3 sequence is 15 residues long. As DNA, the CDR3 is TGCAGTGCTTTCTATAGCGGGGGGGCCTACAATGAGCAGTTCTTC. Translating it yields CSAFYSGGAYNEQFF.

Only a few counts were recorded for this clonotype. The V gene is TRBV5-4, the J gene TRBJ2-2; D not certain. Looked up from germline, CDR1 is SGHNT and CDR2 is YYREEE (reference sequence). The CDR3 is 13 residues long. The V end was cut by 0 bases, the J end by 6 bases, with 6 bases between. CDR3 in DNA: TGTGCCAGCAGCTTGGGGTCCCCCGGGGAGCTGTTTTTT. Protein sequence: CASSLGSPGELFF.

In this sample, this clonotype turned up a few times. The chain is built from TRBV3-1 and TRBJ1-6; D gene unclear. Germline CDR1 is LGHDT and CDR2 is YNNKEL (reference sequence). V was clipped by 3 bases and J by 8 bases, with 5 bases between them. This CDR3 spans 12 amino acids. CDR3 coding DNA: TGTGCCAGCAGCCACGATGATTCACCCCTCCACTTT. Translating gives CASSHDDSPLHF.

The chain links TRBV4-1 to TRBJ1-2; maybe TRBD1 (6 bases). Germline V gives CDR1 MGHRA, CDR2 YSYEKL. There are 14 residues in the CDR3. V lost 5 bases and J lost 2, with 12 bases in between. CDR3 residues: CASSDADSNYGYTF. The CDR3 bases are TGCGCCAGCAGCGACGCGGACAGCAACTATGGCTACACCTTC.

This CDR3 reads CSVAVTGAGFVTQYF. The CDR3 region has the DNA TGCAGCGTTGCGGTAACGGGGGCCGGCTTTGTCACCCAGTACTTC. The genes are TRBV29-1 and TRBJ2-5; the D gene could be TRBD1 or TRBD2 (6 bases each). V was shortened by 4 bases and J by 8 bases, with 23 bases between the two germline ends. The CDR3 is made up of 15 amino acids. Germline CDR1 and CDR2: SQVTM and ANQGSEA.

The V call is TRBV14, the J call TRBJ2-1; D gene uncertain. Germline V gene lookup returns CDR1 SGHDN and CDR2 FVKESK. The ends were cut back, 0 bases at V and 2 bases at J, with 11 bases in the middle. This CDR3 has 16 residues. CDR3 residues: CASSQEGTLAYNEQFF. The CDR3 DNA sequence: TGTGCCAGCAGCCAAGAAGGAACATTGGCCTACAATGAGCAGTTCTTC.

The V gene is TRBV20-1, the J gene TRBJ2-1, with D unclear. The germline V gene encodes CDR1 DFQATT and CDR2 SNEGSKA (reference sequence). This CDR3 region has 12 residues. The V and J ends lost 3 bases and 1 base respectively, with 4 bases between them. CDR3 loop: CSASFSYNEQFF. In DNA, the CDR3 is TGCAGTGCTAGTTTTTCCTACAATGAGCAGTTCTTC.

CDR3 sequence: CASSPLYNQPQHF. The CDR3 DNA sequence: TGTGCCAGCAGCCCTTTGTACAATCAGCCCCAGCATTTT. This chain connects TRBV7-6 to TRBJ1-5; no clear D. Trimming removed 5 bases from V and 3 bases from J, with 8 bases in between. This CDR3 spans 13 amino acids. Germline V gives CDR1 SGHVS, CDR2 FNYEAQ. Combining the CDR3 with reference TRBV7-6 and TRBJ1-5 gives the whole variable domain GAGVSQSPRYKVTKRGQDVALRCDPISGHVSLYWYRQALGQGPEFLTYFNYEAQQDKSGLPNDRFSAERPEGSISTLTIQRTEQRDSAMYRCASSPLYNQPQHFGDGTRLSIL.

The rearrangement links TRBV12-3 or TRBV12-4 to TRBJ2-1; 11 nucleotides agree with TRBD2. The CDR3 is 16 amino acids. V gave up 4 bases and J gave up 9 bases; unmatched junction bases: 11. The CDR3 DNA is TGTGCCAGCAGTTCCCGACTAGCGGGGATATTTGGTGAGCAGTTCTTC. This encodes CASSSRLAGIFGEQFF.

This sequence joins TRBV28 and TRBJ2-7, with D perhaps given as TRBD1 or TRBD2 (5 bases each). This CDR3 has 12 amino acids. The V and J ends lost 5 bases and 6 bases respectively, with 11 bases between them. Per the germline V gene, CDR1 is MDHEN and CDR2 is SYDVKM. As DNA, the CDR3 is TGTGCCAGCAGTAGAGGGGCTATCGAGCAGTACTTC. Translated: CASSRGAIEQYF.

The CDR3 DNA is TGTGCCAGCGGCCCAAATCCCTACGAGCAGTACTTC. This gives the protein CASGPNPYEQYF. The J gene is TRBJ2-7, the V gene TRBV7-9; the D is unclear. In germline, CDR1 is SEHNR, CDR2 FQNEAQ (reference sequence). Trimming took 8 bases from V and 2 from J, leaving 10 bases between them. This CDR3 has 12 residues. Variable domain in full (rest from reference TRBV7-9 and TRBJ2-7): DTGVSQNPRHKITKRGQNVTFRCDPISEHNRLYWYRQTLGQGPEFLTYFQNEAQLEKSRLLSDRFSAERPKGSFSTLEIQRTEQGDSAMYLCASGPNPYEQYFGPGTRLTVT.

The chain employs TRBV20-1 and TRBJ2-5; TRBD2 might be the D (5 bases). V was trimmed by 3 bases and J by 5 bases, leaving 13 bases between them. Germline CDR1 reads DFQATT; CDR2 reads SNEGSKA (reference sequence). The CDR3 loop spans 13 amino acids. CDR3: CSARPGVSETQYF. The CDR3, as DNA: TGCAGTGCTAGGCCCGGGGTGTCGGAGACCCAGTACTTC.

The genes are TRBV15 and TRBJ1-5; D is unresolved. This CDR3 is built from 14 residues. Germline CDR1 is LNHNV and CDR2 is YYDKDF (reference sequence). V was trimmed by 5 bases and J by 0 bases, leaving 8 bases between them. The DNA for the CDR3 is TGTGCCACCAGCGGCGGTTATAGCAATCAGCCCCAGCATTTT. Translated, it gives CATSGGYSNQPQHF.

V and J are TRBV9 and TRBJ2-7; tentative D call: TRBD2 (5 bases). This CDR3 is 13 amino acids long. Trimming took off 4 bases at V and 2 bases at J, with 10 bases between the two ends. CDR1 and CDR2 (germline): SGDLS, YYNGEE. This CDR3 is CASSPQAAYEQYF. CDR3 sequence (DNA): TGTGCCAGCAGCCCACAAGCGGCCTACGAGCAGTACTTC.

This clonotype showed up just once. The V gene is TRBV13, the J gene TRBJ2-1, with TRBD2 matching 9 bases. Trimming cost V 0 bases and J 7 bases; bases outside gene matches: 7. CDR3 length: 16 amino acids. The germline CDR1 and CDR2 sequences are PRHDT and FYEKMQ (reference sequence). As DNA, the CDR3 is TGTGCCAGCAGCTTAGGGTTCCGGAGCGGGGGGAATGAGCAGTTCTTC. As protein: CASSLGFRSGGNEQFF.

In this sample, this clonotype turned up once. The chain has TRBV2 and TRBJ1-6; maybe TRBD1 (5 bases). V lost 11 bases and J 8 bases, leaving 13 bases between the germline ends. This CDR3 is built from 12 residues. Germline values: CDR1 SNHLY, CDR2 FYNNEI. The DNA of the CDR3 is TGTGCCGCGTCGGGGGGGGATTCACCCCTCCACTTT. Translation gives CAASGGDSPLHF.

The gene calls are TRBV12-3 or TRBV12-4 and TRBJ2-1; D could derive from TRBD1 or TRBD2 (6 bases each). The V gene lost 7 bases and the J gene lost 3 bases, with 16 bases spanning the gap. The CDR3 is made up of 15 amino acids. Here the CDR3 DNA reads TGTGCCAGCAACCTACAGGGACTGGACTACAATGAGCAGTTCTTC. Residues: CASNLQGLDYNEQFF.

The gene calls are TRBV29-1 and TRBJ2-7; D is unresolved. The CDR3 is 13 residues long. Germline CDR1 SQVTM, CDR2 ANQGSEA. V lost 2 bases, J lost 0 bases, and 8 bases lay in between. For the CDR3, the DNA is TGCAGCGTTGAATCAGGTTTCTCCTACGAGCAGTACTTC. It specifies CSVESGFSYEQYF.